The 8 T cell receptor beta chains below all came from one sample that was sequenced in a study of blood T cell repertoires in COVID-19. Some clones are missing from TCRdb's copy, which holds only in-frame ones; the method was immunoSEQ multiplex PCR. The sample has approximately 200,000 clones, 82% seen once. What was sequenced was PBMCs or T cells enriched from blood (not recorded which). These TCRs come from a middle-aged man who had recovered from COVID-19.

This chain uses TRBV7-9 with TRBJ1-2, with D uncertain. V was cut by 1 base and J by 1 base, with 7 bases left in between. The CDR3 spans 14 residues. The V gene's germline CDR1 is SEHNR and CDR2 FQNEAQ (reference sequence). CDR3 sequence (DNA): TGTGCCAGCAGCTTAGGACTGAATAACTATGGCTACACCTTC. Translating gives CASSLGLNNYGYTF.

The table lists this clone with a few counts. V and J are TRBV5-8 and TRBJ2-1; tentatively, D is TRBD1 (5 bases). Germline CDR1 reads SGHTS; CDR2 reads YDEGEE. Trimming pared 0 bases from V and 2 bases from J, leaving 12 bases between. This CDR3 has 16 amino acids. The CDR3: CASSLAAAGPYNEQFF. Written as DNA, the CDR3 is TGTGCCAGCAGCTTGGCCGCCGCAGGGCCCTACAATGAGCAGTTCTTC. The whole variable domain, remainder taken from reference TRBV5-8 and TRBJ2-1, is EAGVTQSPTHLIKTRGQQATLRCSPISGHTSVYWYQQALGLGLQFLLWYDEGEERNRGNFPPRFSGRQFPNYSSELNVNALELEDSALYLCASSLAAAGPYNEQFFGPGTRLTVL.

This chain connects TRBV3-1 (or the pseudogene TRBV3-2) to TRBJ2-7; TRBD2 matches 7 bases. This CDR3 comprises 12 residues. V dropped 5 bases and J dropped 5; count of bases not matched to a gene: 3. CDR1 is LGHDT and CDR2 is YNNKEL in the germline V gene (reference sequence). The CDR3 DNA reads TGTGCCAGCAGCACAGGACTAGACGAGCAGTACTTC. It yields the protein CASSTGLDEQYF.

This chain joins TRBV3-1 (or the pseudogene TRBV3-2) and TRBJ1-6; no clear D. Trimming removed 4 bases at V and 3 bases at J, with 10 bases between. CDR1 and CDR2 from the germline V gene are LGHDT and YNNKEL (reference sequence). The CDR3 has 15 amino acids. CDR3 residues: CASSPSTLYNSPLHF. The CDR3 bases are TGTGCCAGCAGCCCTTCTACTCTCTATAATTCACCCCTCCACTTT.

This clone was recorded once. V usage is TRBV28 and J usage is TRBJ2-7, with D unclear. Germline CDR1 MDHEN, CDR2 SYDVKM. Trimming stripped 8 bases from V and 5 bases from J, with 19 bases between. There are 14 residues in the CDR3. DNA for the CDR3: TGTGCCAGCCTCTCCAGCGTGGGTCCCCACGAGCAGTACTTC. Its translation is CASLSSVGPHEQYF.

This clone was observed a single time. The chain combines TRBV4-2 with TRBJ2-3; 12 positions match TRBD2. Per germline, CDR1 LGHNA and CDR2 YNFKEQ. V was pared by 1 base and J by 2 bases, with 4 bases of the junction left unmatched. CDR3 length: 17 amino acids. The CDR3 bases are TGTGCCAGCAGCCAAGCCCTAGCGGGAGGGTCCACAGATACGCAGTATTTT. As protein: CASSQALAGGSTDTQYF.

The chain has TRBV3-1 (or the pseudogene TRBV3-2) and TRBJ1-3, with D maybe TRBD1 (6 bases). The CDR3 spans 16 residues. V was clipped by 3 bases and J by 0 bases, with 12 bases between them. Germline V gene lookup returns CDR1 LGHDT and CDR2 YNNKEL (reference sequence). The CDR3 here is CASSQYRADSGNTIYF. The CDR3 coding sequence is TGTGCCAGCAGCCAGTACAGGGCCGACTCTGGAAACACCATATATTTT.

V and J are TRBV10-3 and TRBJ2-7; TRBD1 matches 8 bases. The CDR3 covers 21 residues. V was pared by 0 bases and J by 2 bases, with 21 bases of the junction left unmatched. Germline V gene lookup returns CDR1 ENHRY and CDR2 SYGVKD. The CDR3 bases are TGTGCCATCAGTGAGTCTAAGGGGCTGGGGACCTCAGGGGGCAACCCCTACGAGCAGTACTTC. Its translation is CAISESKGLGTSGGNPYEQYF.